This record covers a single T cell receptor (beta chain). Its target is unknown. Original processing notes: Owing to the provision of junction-only sequences devoid of quality scores by immunoSEQ, filtering differed. Libraries were prepared by immunoSEQ multiplex PCR; TCRdb keeps only in-frame clonotypes and omits some of them. V and J calls and clone size are those listed in that table; D and trimming were worked out from the DNA. The sample includes about 680,000 clones, around four fifths of them seen just once. This CDR3 comprises 15 residues. After removal of 4 bases from V and 6 bases from J, the junction contained 15 bases not matched to a gene. The germline CDR1 and CDR2 sequences are SQVTM and ANQGSEA. This sample is drawn from a study of shared clonotypes between healthy human individuals. Among the donors, all were Caucasian adults who lived in Nashville, Tennessee. General study findings and limits: Approximately 5.1% was the fraction of naive CD4 clonotypes found shared across a few donors.

The sequence derives from a young woman in good health. The rearrangement links TRBV29-1 to TRBJ2-7, with 7 bases fitting TRBD1. The sample taken for sequencing was memory CD4+ T cells sorted from blood. Subset specified: CD45RA-negative fraction. This CDR3 is CSVAPGGPLYGEQYF. In DNA, the CDR3 is TGCAGCGTTGCACCAGGGGGTCCCTTATACGGCGAGCAGTACTTC.